These T cell receptor beta chains were read from a single sample in a study of early T cells in non-severe SARS-CoV-2 infection. TCRdb passed the 5' RACE reads through MiXCR, listing each CDR3 protein once. The sample includes just under 65,000 distinct CDR3 sequences, around 11% of them seen just once. Sequenced here: whole blood, sampled at baseline. The receptors shown here come from an adult who was a healthcare worker with PCR-confirmed SARS-CoV-2 infection or an uninfected control (not recorded which). CDR3s include the opening cysteine and the closing phenylalanine or tryptophan.

j_gene: TRBJ2-4; v_gene: TRBV30; CDR3aa: CAWSYPGTKNIQYF
j_gene: TRBJ2-2; v_gene: TRBV7-2; CDR3aa: CASSLVRGTGELFF
j_gene: TRBJ1-1; v_gene: TRBV29-1; CDR3aa: CSVSRGNTEAFF
j_gene: TRBJ2-7; v_gene: TRBV7-6; CDR3aa: CASSLDSGEQYF
j_gene: TRBJ2-3; v_gene: TRBV7-3; CDR3aa: CASSLDRGQDTQYF
j_gene: TRBJ2-7; v_gene: TRBV9; CDR3aa: CASSVGLDYEQYF
j_gene: TRBJ2-3; v_gene: TRBV7-9; CDR3aa: CASSLGDGDTQYF
j_gene: TRBJ1-4; v_gene: TRBV5-6; CDR3aa: CASSLTQGELFF
j_gene: TRBJ2-1; v_gene: TRBV20-1; CDR3aa: CSATDRVTYNEQFF
j_gene: TRBJ1-2; v_gene: TRBV29-1; CDR3aa: CSVYGANYGYTF
j_gene: TRBJ2-7; v_gene: TRBV20-1; CDR3aa: CSARWLQEGNYEQYF
j_gene: TRBJ2-5; v_gene: TRBV20-1; CDR3aa: CSASSPGTGGRETQYF
j_gene: TRBJ2-1; v_gene: TRBV7-9; CDR3aa: CASSHRDSSYNEQFF
j_gene: TRBJ1-6; v_gene: TRBV27; CDR3aa: CASTPWVGNSPLHF
j_gene: TRBJ1-1; v_gene: TRBV7-2; CDR3aa: CASSSRVGGEAFF
j_gene: TRBJ2-7; v_gene: TRBV11-2; CDR3aa: CASSDASGYEQYF
j_gene: TRBJ1-5; v_gene: TRBV10-1; CDR3aa: CASSEQGYQPQHF
j_gene: TRBJ2-3; v_gene: TRBV20-1; CDR3aa: CSPVASGGTSTDTQYF
j_gene: TRBJ1-1; v_gene: TRBV7-9; CDR3aa: CASSFSAGTEAFF
j_gene: TRBJ2-7; v_gene: TRBV21-1; CDR3aa: CASSKVYRSVHEQYF
j_gene: TRBJ2-5; v_gene: TRBV7-2; CDR3aa: CASSSWGRGDGETQYF
j_gene: TRBJ2-6; v_gene: TRBV5-6; CDR3aa: CASSIGTSGANVLTF
j_gene: TRBJ2-3; v_gene: TRBV7-2; CDR3aa: CASSLGGSGRSDTQYF
j_gene: TRBJ1-2; v_gene: TRBV12-3/TRBV12-4; CDR3aa: CASSISNYGYTF
j_gene: TRBJ2-1; v_gene: TRBV18; CDR3aa: CASWGQSYNEQFF
j_gene: TRBJ2-7; v_gene: TRBV12-3/TRBV12-4; CDR3aa: CASSNHDGSNEQYF
j_gene: TRBJ2-5; v_gene: TRBV29-1; CDR3aa: CSAARGVREETQYF
j_gene: TRBJ2-5; v_gene: TRBV6-1; CDR3aa: CASSERARGQGGTQYF
j_gene: TRBJ2-5; v_gene: TRBV5-1; CDR3aa: CASSLAGGQGETQYF
j_gene: TRBJ1-1; v_gene: TRBV5-6; CDR3aa: CASSWGHLNTEAFF
j_gene: TRBJ2-1; v_gene: TRBV7-6; CDR3aa: CASSTSHDRFSNEQFF
j_gene: TRBJ2-7; v_gene: TRBV20-1; CDR3aa: CSARGQVGEQYF
j_gene: TRBJ2-4; v_gene: TRBV7-8; CDR3aa: CASSVTVSGTPGGIQYF
j_gene: TRBJ2-7; v_gene: TRBV20-1; CDR3aa: CSASGATVGKNYEQYF
j_gene: TRBJ1-2; v_gene: TRBV7-2; CDR3aa: CASRPTVTGHGYTF
j_gene: TRBJ2-2; v_gene: TRBV12-3/TRBV12-4; CDR3aa: CASAGGESTGELFF